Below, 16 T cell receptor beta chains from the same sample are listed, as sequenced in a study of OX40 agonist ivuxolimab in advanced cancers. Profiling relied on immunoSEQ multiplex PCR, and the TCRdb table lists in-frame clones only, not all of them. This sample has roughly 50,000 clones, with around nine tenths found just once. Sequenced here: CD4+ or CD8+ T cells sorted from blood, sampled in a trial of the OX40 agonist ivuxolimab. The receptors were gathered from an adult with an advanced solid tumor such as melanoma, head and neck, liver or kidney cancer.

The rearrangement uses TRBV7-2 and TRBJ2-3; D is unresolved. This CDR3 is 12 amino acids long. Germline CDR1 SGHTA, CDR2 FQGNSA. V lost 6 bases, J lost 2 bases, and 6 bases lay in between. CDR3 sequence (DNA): TGTGCCAGCAGGGAGCCCACAGATACGCAGTATTTT. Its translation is CASREPTDTQYF.

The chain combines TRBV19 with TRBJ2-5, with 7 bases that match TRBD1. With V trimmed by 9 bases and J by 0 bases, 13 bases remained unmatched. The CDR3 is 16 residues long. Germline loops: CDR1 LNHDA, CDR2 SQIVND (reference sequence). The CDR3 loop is CASHPAGQGDQETQYF. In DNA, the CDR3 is TGTGCCAGCCACCCGGCAGGTCAGGGGGACCAAGAGACCCAGTACTTC.

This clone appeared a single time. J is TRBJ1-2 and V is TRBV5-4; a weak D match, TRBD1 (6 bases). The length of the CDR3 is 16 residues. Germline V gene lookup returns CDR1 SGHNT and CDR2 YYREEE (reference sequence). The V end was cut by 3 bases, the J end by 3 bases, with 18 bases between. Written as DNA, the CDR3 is TGTGCCAGCAGCTCGGACACCTGGGACACCTACTATGGCTACACCTTC. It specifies CASSSDTWDTYYGYTF.

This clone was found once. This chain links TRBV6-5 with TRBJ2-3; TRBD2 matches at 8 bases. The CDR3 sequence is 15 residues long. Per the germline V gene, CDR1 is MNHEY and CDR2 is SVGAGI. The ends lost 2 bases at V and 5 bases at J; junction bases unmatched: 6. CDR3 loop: CASSYLALAGDTQYF. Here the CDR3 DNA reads TGTGCCAGCAGTTACCTGGCCCTAGCGGGAGATACGCAGTATTTT.

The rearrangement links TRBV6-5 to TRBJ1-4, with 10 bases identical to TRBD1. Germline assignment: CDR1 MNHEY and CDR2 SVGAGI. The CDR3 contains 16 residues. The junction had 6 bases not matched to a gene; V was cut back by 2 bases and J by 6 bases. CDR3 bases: TGTGCCAGCAGTTACGACAGGGGGCTGGGGTATGAAAAACTGTTTTTT. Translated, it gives CASSYDRGLGYEKLFF.

CDR3 DNA sequence: TGCGCCAGCAGCTTAGGTTCGCGGAGGGGCGCTACGAACACTGAAGCTTTCTTT. Protein: CASSLGSRRGATNTEAFF. This chain links TRBV5-1 with TRBJ1-1, with D perhaps matching TRBD1 (5 bases). Germline CDR1 is SGHRS and CDR2 is YFSETQ. This CDR3 spans 18 amino acids. Trimming pared 2 bases from V and 1 base from J, leaving 21 bases between.

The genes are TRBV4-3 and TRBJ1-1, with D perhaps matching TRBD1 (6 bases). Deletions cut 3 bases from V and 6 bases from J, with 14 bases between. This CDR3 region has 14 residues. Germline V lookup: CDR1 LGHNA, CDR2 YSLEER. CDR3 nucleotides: TGCGCCAGCAGCCATGACCAGGGGTGGCCTGAAGCTTTCTTT. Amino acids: CASSHDQGWPEAFF.

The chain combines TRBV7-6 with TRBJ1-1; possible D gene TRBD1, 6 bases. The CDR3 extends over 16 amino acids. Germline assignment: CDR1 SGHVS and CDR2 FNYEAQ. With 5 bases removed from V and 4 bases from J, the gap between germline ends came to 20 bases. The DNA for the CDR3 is TGTGCCAGCAGCGTACTCACCGGGACAAGTCCCACTGAAGCTTTCTTT. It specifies CASSVLTGTSPTEAFF.

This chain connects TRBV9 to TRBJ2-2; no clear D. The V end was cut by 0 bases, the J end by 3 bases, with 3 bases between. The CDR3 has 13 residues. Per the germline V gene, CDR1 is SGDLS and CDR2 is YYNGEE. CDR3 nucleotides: TGTGCCAGCAGCGTAGGACACACCGGGGAGCTGTTTTTT. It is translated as CASSVGHTGELFF.

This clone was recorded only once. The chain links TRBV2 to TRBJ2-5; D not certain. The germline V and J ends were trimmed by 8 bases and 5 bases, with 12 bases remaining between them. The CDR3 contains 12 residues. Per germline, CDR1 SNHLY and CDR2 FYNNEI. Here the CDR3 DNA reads TGTGCCAGCCTGAACGTCAGGGAGACCCAGTACTTC. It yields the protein CASLNVRETQYF.

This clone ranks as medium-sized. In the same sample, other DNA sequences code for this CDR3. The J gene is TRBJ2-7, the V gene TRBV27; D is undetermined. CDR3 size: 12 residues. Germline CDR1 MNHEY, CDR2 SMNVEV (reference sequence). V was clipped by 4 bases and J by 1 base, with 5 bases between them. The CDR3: CASSSNSYEQYF. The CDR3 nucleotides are TGTGCCAGCAGTTCGAATTCCTACGAGCAGTACTTC.

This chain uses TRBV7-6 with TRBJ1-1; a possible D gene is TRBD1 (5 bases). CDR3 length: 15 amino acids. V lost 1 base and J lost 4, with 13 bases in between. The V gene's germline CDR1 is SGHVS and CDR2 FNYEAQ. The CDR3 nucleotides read TGTGCCAGCAGCTTAGGTGGGGGGTTAGGCACTGAAGCTTTCTTT. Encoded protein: CASSLGGGLGTEAFF.

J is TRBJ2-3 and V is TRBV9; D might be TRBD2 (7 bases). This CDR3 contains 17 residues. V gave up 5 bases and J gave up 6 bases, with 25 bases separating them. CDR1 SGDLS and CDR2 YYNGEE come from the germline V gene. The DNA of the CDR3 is TGTGCCAGCAGTCCGACTCAAAGACCGGGGGGCAGGGATACGCAGTATTTT. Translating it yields CASSPTQRPGGRDTQYF.

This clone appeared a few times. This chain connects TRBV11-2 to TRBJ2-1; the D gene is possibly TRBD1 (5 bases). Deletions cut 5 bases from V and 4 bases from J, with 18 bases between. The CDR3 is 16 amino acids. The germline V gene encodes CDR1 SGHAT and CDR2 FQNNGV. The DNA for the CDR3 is TGTGCCAGCAGCGACACCTTTGACAGTGTGTACAATGAGCAGTTCTTC. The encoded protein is CASSDTFDSVYNEQFF.

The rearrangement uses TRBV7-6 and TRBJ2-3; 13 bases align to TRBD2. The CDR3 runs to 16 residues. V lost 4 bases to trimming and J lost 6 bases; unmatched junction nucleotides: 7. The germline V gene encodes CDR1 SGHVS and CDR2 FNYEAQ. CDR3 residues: CASSYRLAGGADTQYF. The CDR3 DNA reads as TGTGCCAGCAGCTACCGACTAGCGGGGGGCGCGGATACGCAGTATTTT.

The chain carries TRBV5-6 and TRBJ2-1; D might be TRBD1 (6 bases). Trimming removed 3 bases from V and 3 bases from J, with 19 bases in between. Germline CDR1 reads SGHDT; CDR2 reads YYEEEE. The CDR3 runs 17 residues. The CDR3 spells CASSYEQGVGIYNEQFF. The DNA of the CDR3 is TGTGCCAGCAGCTACGAACAGGGAGTCGGAATCTACAATGAGCAGTTCTTC. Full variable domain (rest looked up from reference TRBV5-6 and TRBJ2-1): DAGVTQSPTHLIKTRGQQVTLRCSPKSGHDTVSWYQQALGQGPQFIFQYYEEEERQRGNFPDRFSGHQFPNYSSELNVNALLLGDSALYLCASSYEQGVGIYNEQFFGPGTRLTVL.